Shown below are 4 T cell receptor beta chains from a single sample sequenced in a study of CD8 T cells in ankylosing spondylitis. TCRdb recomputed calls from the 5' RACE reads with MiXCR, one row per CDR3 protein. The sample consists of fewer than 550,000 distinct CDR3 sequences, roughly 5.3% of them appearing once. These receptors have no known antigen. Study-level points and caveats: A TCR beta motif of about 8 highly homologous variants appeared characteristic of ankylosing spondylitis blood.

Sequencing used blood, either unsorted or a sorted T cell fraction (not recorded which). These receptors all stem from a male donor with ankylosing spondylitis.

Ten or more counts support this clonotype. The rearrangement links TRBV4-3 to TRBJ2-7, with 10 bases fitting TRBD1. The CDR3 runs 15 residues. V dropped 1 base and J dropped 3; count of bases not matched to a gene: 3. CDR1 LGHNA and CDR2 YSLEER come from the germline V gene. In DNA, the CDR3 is TGCGCCAGCAGCCAAGGACAGGGGGCCATCTACGAGCAGTACTTC. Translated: CASSQGQGAIYEQYF.

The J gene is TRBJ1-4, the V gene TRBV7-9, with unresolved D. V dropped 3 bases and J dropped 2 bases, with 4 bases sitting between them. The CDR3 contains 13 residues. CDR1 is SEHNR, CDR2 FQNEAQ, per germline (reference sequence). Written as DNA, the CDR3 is TGTGCCAGCAGCTTTGGGACTAATGAAAAACTGTTTTTT. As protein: CASSFGTNEKLFF.

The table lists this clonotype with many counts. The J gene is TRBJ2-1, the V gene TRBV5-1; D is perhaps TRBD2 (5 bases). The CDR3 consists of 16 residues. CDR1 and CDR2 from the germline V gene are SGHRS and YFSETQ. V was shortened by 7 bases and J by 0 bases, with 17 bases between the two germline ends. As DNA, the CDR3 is TGCGCCAGCGGCACTAGAGCCCACTACTCCTACAATGAGCAGTTCTTC. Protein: CASGTRAHYSYNEQFF.

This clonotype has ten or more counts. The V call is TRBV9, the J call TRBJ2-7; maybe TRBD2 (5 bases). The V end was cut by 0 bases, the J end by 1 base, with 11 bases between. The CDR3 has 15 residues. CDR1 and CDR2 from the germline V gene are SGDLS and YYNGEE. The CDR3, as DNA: TGTGCCAGCAGCGTAGGCCCCCGGGATTCCTACGAGCAGTACTTC. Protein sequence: CASSVGPRDSYEQYF.